Following are 18 T cell receptor beta chains from one sample sequenced in a study of blood T cell repertoires in COVID-19. Clones were read by immunoSEQ multiplex PCR, and TCRdb kept only the in-frame ones, dropping some. This sample has a few hundred thousand clones; about 85% occur once, and the top ten carry roughly 3.4%. What was sequenced was peripheral blood. These receptor sequences come from a woman younger than 35 with acute or convalescent COVID-19.

This rearrangement joins TRBV30 to TRBJ1-2, with a weak D call TRBD1 (5 bases). Germline-derived CDR1 and CDR2 are GTSNPN and SVGIG (reference sequence). V lost 3 bases to trimming and J lost 6 bases, with 14 bases between them. CDR3 length: 13 amino acids. CDR3: CAWRQGVGNGYTF. Written as DNA, the CDR3 is TGTGCCTGGAGGCAGGGTGTCGGAAATGGCTACACCTTC.

The rearrangement links TRBV7-3 to TRBJ2-2; D is possibly TRBD1 (5 bases). Trimming cost V 2 bases and J 7 bases, with 8 bases left between them. Germline lookup yields CDR1 SGHTA and CDR2 FQGTGA. The CDR3 is made up of 13 amino acids. CDR3: CASSLVQVGELFF. CDR3 sequence (DNA): TGTGCCAGCAGCTTAGTACAGGTCGGGGAGCTGTTTTTT. Complete variable domain (other parts from reference TRBV7-3 and TRBJ2-2): GAGVSQTPSNKVTEKGKYVELRCDPISGHTALYWYRQSLGQGPEFLIYFQGTGAADDSGLPNDRFFAVRPEGSVSTLKIQRTERGDSAVYLCASSLVQVGELFFGEGSRLTVL.

The chain uses TRBV3-1 (or the pseudogene TRBV3-2) and TRBJ2-1, with 9 bases that match TRBD1. Germline V gives CDR1 LGHDT, CDR2 YNNKEL (reference sequence). The V gene end was trimmed by 5 bases and the J gene end by 7 bases; junction bases not matched to a gene: 9. The CDR3 has 15 amino acids. CDR3 residues: CASSYPGQGVNEQFF. In nucleotides, the CDR3 is TGTGCCAGCAGCTACCCGGGACAGGGAGTTAATGAGCAGTTCTTC.

The chain combines TRBV7-3 with TRBJ2-3, with 8 nucleotides matching TRBD2. V dropped 2 bases and J dropped 6; count of bases not matched to a gene: 7. The CDR3 runs 15 residues. The germline V gene has CDR1 SGHTA and CDR2 FQGTGA. CDR3 sequence reads: CASSLVAGLVDTQYF. The CDR3 nucleotides are TGTGCCAGCAGCTTAGTCGCGGGACTAGTCGATACGCAGTATTTT.

This clone was seen ten or more times. The chain combines TRBV28 with TRBJ1-1, with 7 nucleotides matching TRBD1. With V trimmed by 3 bases and J by 11 bases, 9 bases remained unmatched. Germline V gene lookup returns CDR1 MDHEN and CDR2 SYDVKM. The CDR3 has 13 residues. In DNA form, the CDR3 reads TGTGCCAGCAGTTTTACAGGGGACCGCTCGGCTTTCTTT. Its protein is CASSFTGDRSAFF.

This chain uses TRBV27 with TRBJ1-2, with no clear D. Germline loops: CDR1 MNHEY, CDR2 SMNVEV (reference sequence). Trimming removed 2 bases from V and 8 bases from J, with 15 bases in between. The length of the CDR3 is 14 residues. CDR3 protein: CASSLAGLGLGYTF. The DNA of the CDR3 is TGTGCCAGCAGTTTAGCAGGACTGGGTCTGGGCTACACCTTC.

This clone was counted only a few times. The chain uses TRBV30 and TRBJ2-7; D gene ambiguous. The germline V gene encodes CDR1 GTSNPN and CDR2 SVGIG (reference sequence). The CDR3 is 15 residues long. The V end lost 0 bases, the J end lost 3 bases, and 15 bases lay between the germline ends. CDR3 nucleotide sequence: TGTGCCTGGAGTGTTTTACCCCCAGGCAGCTACGAGCAGTACTTC. It specifies CAWSVLPPGSYEQYF.

The chain joins TRBV12-5 to TRBJ1-1; the D is unclear. This CDR3 contains 12 residues. Germline CDR1 reads LGHNT; CDR2 reads FRNRAP. Deletions cut 1 base from V and 5 bases from J, with 5 bases between. CDR3 amino acids: CASGLAGTEAFF. Here the CDR3 DNA reads TGTGCTAGTGGTTTGGCGGGTACTGAAGCTTTCTTT.

This clone was observed a handful of times. The DNA of the CDR3 is TGTGCCAGCAGCTTGGCCGGAGGGTTTCGGGTCTCCTCACCCCTCCACTTT. It translates to CASSLAGGFRVSSPLHF. The rearrangement joins TRBV5-4 to TRBJ1-6, with D hard to call. Trimming removed 0 bases from V and 10 bases from J, with 20 bases in between. CDR1 and CDR2 (germline): SGHNT, YYREEE (reference sequence). This CDR3 is built from 17 residues. The full variable domain, rest sourced from reference TRBV5-4 and TRBJ1-6, is ETGVTQSPTHLIKTRGQQVTLRCSSQSGHNTVSWYQQALGQGPQFIFQYYREEENGRGNFPPRFSGLQFPNYSSELNVNALELDDSALYLCASSLAGGFRVSSPLHFGNGTRLTVT.

The chain employs TRBV19 and TRBJ1-2; TRBD1 agrees at 8 bases. Trimming cost V 8 bases and J 7 bases; bases outside gene matches: 6. The germline gives CDR1 LNHDA, CDR2 SQIVND (reference sequence). CDR3 length: 12 amino acids. CDR3 nucleotides: TGTGCCAGTGGACAGGGATTCAGTGGCTACACCTTC. Translation gives CASGQGFSGYTF.

This clone was seen at least ten times. The chain carries TRBV28 and TRBJ1-5; D possibly corresponds to TRBD1 (5 bases). The CDR3 is made up of 15 amino acids. CDR1 is MDHEN, CDR2 SYDVKM, per germline. The V end was cut by 4 bases, the J end by 4 bases, with 14 bases between. This CDR3 reads CASSSPAGLNQPQHF. The CDR3 bases are TGTGCCAGCAGTTCCCCCGCAGGGTTGAATCAGCCCCAGCATTTT.

The chain recombines TRBV6-5 with TRBJ2-5, with 10 bases aligning to TRBD1. The CDR3 has 14 amino acids. In germline, CDR1 is MNHEY, CDR2 SVGAGI. After removal of 8 bases from V and 4 bases from J, the junction contained 7 bases not matched to a gene. Written as DNA, the CDR3 is TGTGCCAGCTCCGGGCGGGACAGGGGAGAGACCCAGTACTTC. Its protein is CASSGRDRGETQYF.

The chain has TRBV9 and TRBJ2-2, with TRBD1 identical over 8 bases. There are 16 residues in the CDR3. Germline V gives CDR1 SGDLS, CDR2 YYNGEE. V shed 0 bases and J 4 bases; nucleotides not matched to a gene: 5. The CDR3 is CASSVGTGGFTGELFF. CDR3 in DNA: TGTGCCAGCAGCGTAGGTACAGGGGGTTTCACCGGGGAGCTGTTTTTT.

The V gene is TRBV4-2, the J gene TRBJ2-7, with 7 bases fitting TRBD2. CDR3 length equals 18 residues. J lost 2 bases, V lost 0 bases, and 13 bases had no gene match. Germline CDR1 and CDR2: LGHNA and YNFKEQ. CDR3: CASSQERPRDYETYEQYF. The CDR3 DNA reads TGTGCCAGCAGCCAAGAACGACCGAGGGACTACGAGACCTACGAGCAGTACTTC.

The CDR3 coding sequence is TGTGCTAGTGGTTTGGGGGAGACCGAAAATCAGCCCCAGCATTTT. Translation: CASGLGETENQPQHF. The rearrangement links TRBV12-5 to TRBJ1-5; D uncertain. The CDR3 sequence is 15 residues long. CDR1 LGHNT and CDR2 FRNRAP come from the germline V gene. V gave up 1 base and J gave up 4 bases, with 11 bases separating them.

On this clone itself: The sample has other DNA sequences that encode this CDR3 too. The gene calls are TRBV24-1 and TRBJ1-5; D is possibly TRBD1 (5 bases). The CDR3 consists of 14 residues. Germline V CDR1 and CDR2: KGHDR, SFDVKD. V gave up 4 bases and J gave up 3 bases, with 9 bases separating them. CDR3 residues: CATSEGGFNQPQHF. The CDR3 DNA reads TGTGCCACCAGTGAGGGGGGGTTCAATCAGCCCCAGCATTTT.

The J gene is TRBJ1-5, the V gene TRBV9; D gene ambiguous. Germline V CDR1 and CDR2: SGDLS, YYNGEE. V lost 0 bases and J lost 3, with 13 bases in between. This CDR3 comprises 16 residues. CDR3 in amino acids: CASSVGDFGVNQPQHF. Written as DNA, the CDR3 is TGTGCCAGCAGCGTAGGGGATTTCGGGGTCAATCAGCCCCAGCATTTT.

The V gene is TRBV28, the J gene TRBJ2-7; 10 nucleotides agree with TRBD1. The CDR3 is 15 residues long. CDR1 is MDHEN and CDR2 is SYDVKM in the germline V gene. With V trimmed by 6 bases and J by 9 bases, 14 bases remained unmatched. CDR3 amino acids: CASSLIPGQGKGQYF. CDR3 coding DNA: TGTGCCAGCAGCCTTATTCCGGGACAGGGGAAAGGGCAGTACTTC.